This TCR beta chain was captured by sequencing in a study of glioma-infiltrating T cells after dendritic cell vaccination. The CDR3 length is 15 residues. The ends were cut back, 6 bases at V and 0 bases at J, with 11 bases in the middle. Germline V gives CDR1 KGHSH, CDR2 LQKENI. Input was about 2 ug genomic DNA, or all available if less. This table comes from immunoSEQ multiplex PCR, and its TCRdb copy is limited to in-frame clones, with some not included. The table lists about 99,000 clones, 81% of them singletons, with around 12% in the top ten. The clonotype originates from a human donor with glioblastoma. This chain links TRBV18 with TRBJ1-4; D ambiguous. Material: blood, obtained before dendritic cell vaccination. The CDR3 sequence: CASSPNSATNEKLFF. In nucleotides, the CDR3 is TGTGCCAGCTCCCCTAACAGTGCAACTAATGAAAAACTGTTTTTT.